The clone carrying this T cell receptor beta chain appeared many times. Its antigen remains unidentified. TCRdb re-called the 5' RACE reads through MiXCR, storing one row per CDR3 protein. In the table there are approximately 85,000 distinct CDR3 sequences, roughly 4.3% of which are singletons. This sample is drawn from a study of neurological immune-mediated disorders. Time point given: longitudinal time-point 3. Study conclusions and caveats: Patients with HTLV-1-associated myelopathy showed the most TCR clonal expansion. Those with multiple sclerosis showed the least, falling below healthy controls.

The receptor was isolated from an older woman with multiple sclerosis. The material sequenced was PBMCs.

The CDR3 nucleotides read TGTGCCAGCAGCCAAGATTCGCAGGGCAGCTCCTACGAGCAGTACTTC. It yields the protein CASSQDSQGSSYEQYF. V gene TRBV4-2 combines with J gene TRBJ2-7; a possible D gene is TRBD1 (5 bases). Germline CDR1 reads LGHNA; CDR2 reads YNFKEQ. The CDR3 covers 16 residues. V lost 0 bases and J lost 0, with 12 bases in between.